The 8 T cell receptor beta chains listed next were all sequenced from one sample in a study of neurological immune-mediated disorders. A single record per CDR3 protein comes from TCRdb applying MiXCR to the 5' RACE reads. The profile shows some 120,000 distinct CDR3 sequences, 3.2% of them singletons. Material for sequencing was PBMCs. Every receptor here comes from a young woman with multiple sclerosis.

This clonotype was seen repeatedly, ten times or more. V and J are TRBV18 and TRBJ2-7; 11 nucleotides match TRBD2. Trimming cost V 0 bases and J 7 bases; bases outside gene matches: 8. The CDR3 loop spans 16 amino acids. The germline V gene encodes CDR1 KGHSH and CDR2 LQKENI. CDR3 residues: CASSPPMLAGGSEQYF. The CDR3 DNA follows: TGTGCCAGCTCACCACCGATGCTAGCGGGAGGAAGTGAGCAGTACTTC.

Many counts were recorded for this clonotype. Here the CDR3 DNA reads TGCAGCGTTGTTAAGGGGCAGGGTGGAGAGACCCAGTACTTC. Residues: CSVVKGQGGETQYF. This chain joins TRBV29-1 and TRBJ2-5; maybe TRBD1 (5 bases). V was pared by 4 bases and J by 4 bases, with 16 bases between. This CDR3 comprises 14 residues. From germline, CDR1 is SQVTM and CDR2 ANQGSEA.

This clonotype was detected ten times or more. The rearrangement links TRBV6-5 to TRBJ1-1; perhaps TRBD1 as D (6 bases). The CDR3 is 14 residues long. The V end lost 5 bases, the J end lost 2 bases, and 12 bases lay between the germline ends. The germline V gene has CDR1 MNHEY and CDR2 SVGAGI. CDR3 loop: CASSPGTINTEAFF. DNA of the CDR3: TGTGCCAGCAGTCCGGGGACAATCAACACTGAAGCTTTCTTT.

There are many counts of this clonotype. The rearrangement uses TRBV20-1 and TRBJ2-4; D unclear. The CDR3 loop spans 15 amino acids. Per germline, CDR1 DFQATT and CDR2 SNEGSKA (reference sequence). V was trimmed by 6 bases and J by 4 bases, leaving 19 bases between them. The CDR3 spells CSARPPSWDKNIQYF. CDR3 sequence (DNA): TGCAGTGCAAGACCCCCCAGCTGGGATAAAAACATTCAGTACTTC.

This clonotype occurred many times. V gene TRBV6-1 combines with J gene TRBJ1-4; D gene uncertain. V was shortened by 2 bases and J by 7 bases, with 5 bases between the two germline ends. Germline values: CDR1 MNHNS, CDR2 SASEGT. The CDR3 length is 12 residues. The CDR3 DNA follows: TGTGCCAGCAGTGAATTCGTTGAAAAACTGTTTTTT. It is translated as CASSEFVEKLFF.

This clonotype has ten or more counts. V is TRBV16 and J is TRBJ1-3; no firm D call. The V gene's germline CDR1 is KGHSY and CDR2 FQNENV. V shed 3 bases and J shed 5 bases, with 11 bases lying between them. The CDR3 extends over 14 amino acids. The CDR3 protein is CASSHSNGRNTIYF. The CDR3 nucleotides read TGTGCCAGCAGCCATTCGAACGGAAGAAACACCATATATTTT.

This clonotype was recorded at least ten times. This chain connects TRBV20-1 to TRBJ2-1; 14 nucleotides agree with TRBD2. Trimming removed 4 bases from V and 9 bases from J; junction bases left unmatched: 11. The CDR3 covers 16 residues. Germline lookup yields CDR1 DFQATT and CDR2 SNEGSKA (reference sequence). The CDR3 sequence is CSATTYGTSGGGEQFF. DNA of the CDR3: TGCAGTGCTACCACTTACGGGACTAGCGGGGGCGGTGAGCAGTTCTTC.

Many counts were recorded for this clonotype. The V and J genes are TRBV9 and TRBJ2-7, with D possibly TRBD2 on 5 matching bases. V dropped 0 bases and J dropped 0 bases, with 7 bases sitting between them. The CDR3 totals 14 residues. Germline assignment: CDR1 SGDLS and CDR2 YYNGEE. DNA for the CDR3: TGTGCCAGCAGCGTAGAAAGCGGCTCCTACGAGCAGTACTTC. Protein sequence: CASSVESGSYEQYF.